A selection of T cell receptor beta chains follows, all from one sample in a study of B cell selection in AIRE deficiency. The repertoire was sequenced with immunoSEQ multiplex PCR; TCRdb's copy has only in-frame clones and lacks some. The table includes about 23,000 clones, 95% to 98% detected once. The specimen sequenced was conventional CD4+ T cells sorted from PBMCs. These receptor sequences come from a human donor with AIRE deficiency. CDR3s include the opening cysteine and the closing phenylalanine or tryptophan. D genes are given only for firm matches. A clone size is listed for some rows: how often the clone was seen (once, few, many), or a class if it is expanded.

CDR3nt	CDR3aa	abundance	d_gene	v_gene	j_gene
TGTGCCAGCAGTAGCAAGCGGGAGGGCCCCTACGAGCAGTACTTC	CASSSKREGPYEQYF	.	TRBD2	TRBV28	TRBJ2-7
TGTGCCTGGGAGCGGGGAAAGGGGTTTATGCCAGATACGCAGTATTTT	CAWERGKGFMPDTQYF	once	TRBD2	TRBV30	TRBJ2-3
TGTGCCAGCAGCTTAAAATTGGTCCCTGGAAACACCATATATTTT	CASSLKLVPGNTIYF	.	.	TRBV7-9	TRBJ1-3
TGTGCCTGGAGCCGGGGACAGGTCACCGGGGAGCTGTTTTTT	CAWSRGQVTGELFF	.	TRBD1	TRBV30	TRBJ2-2
TGTGCCAGCAGTTTCTACGGACAGGGAACGGATGGCTACACCTTC	CASSFYGQGTDGYTF	.	TRBD1	TRBV6-6	TRBJ1-2
TGTGCCAGTAGTATCGGGACTAGCGGGACCCGGGCCCAGTACTTC	CASSIGTSGTRAQYF	.	TRBD2	TRBV19	TRBJ2-5
TGTGCCAGCAGCATCCAGGGTGGCTACACCTTC	CASSIQGGYTF	once	.	TRBV5-8	TRBJ1-2
TGTGCCAGCAGCTTAGATTCGCCCTTTAGCGCCTACAATGAGCAGTTCTTC	CASSLDSPFSAYNEQFF	.	.	TRBV11-3	TRBJ2-1
TGTGCCAGCTCACGACAGGGACTAGCTTTGGGCGAGCAGTTCTTC	CASSRQGLALGEQFF	.	TRBD2	TRBV18	TRBJ2-1
TGTGCCAGCAGTCGAACCGGGACGGGACGCACTGAAGCTTTCTTT	CASSRTGTGRTEAFF	.	.	TRBV6-5	TRBJ1-1
TGTGCCAGCAGCTTAGATCCAGGGGTTAGCAATCAGCCCCAGCATTTT	CASSLDPGVSNQPQHF	.	.	TRBV5-5	TRBJ1-5
TGCGCCAGCAGCCCGTTGGAGAGAGATACGCAGTATTTT	CASSPLERDTQYF	.	.	TRBV4-1	TRBJ2-3
TGTGCCAGCAGCTCTAACGCCGGGACCGCCTTAGATGAGCAGTTCTTC	CASSSNAGTALDEQFF	.	.	TRBV11-2	TRBJ2-1
TGTGCCAGCAGTGATAGCGGGAGGACCCAAAATGAGCAGTTCTTC	CASSDSGRTQNEQFF	.	TRBD2	TRBV6-6	TRBJ2-1
TGTGCCAGCTCACCGGACAGGGGCGGATACAATGAGCAGTTCTTC	CASSPDRGGYNEQFF	.	TRBD1	TRBV18	TRBJ2-1
TGTGCCAGCAGTTACCGGCAACCCGTGAGCAATCAGCCCCAGCATTTT	CASSYRQPVSNQPQHF	.	.	TRBV6-5	TRBJ1-5
TGTGCCAGTAGTATGGTGGCGGGAGGGCCTATGAATGAGCAGTTCTTC	CASSMVAGGPMNEQFF	.	TRBD2	TRBV19	TRBJ2-1
TGCAGTGCCGACAGGGGAGAGACCCAGTACTTC	CSADRGETQYF	.	TRBD1	TRBV20-1	TRBJ2-5
TGTGCCAGCAGCCGCCCCCGTGGGGCTAGCAATCAGCCCCAGCATTTT	CASSRPRGASNQPQHF	.	.	TRBV28	TRBJ1-5
TGTGCCAGCTCACCGACAGACAACGGGAACACTGAAGCTTTCTTT	CASSPTDNGNTEAFF	.	.	TRBV18	TRBJ1-1
TGTGCCAGCCATCCAGGGGCCTACACTGAAGCTTTCTTT	CASHPGAYTEAFF	.	.	TRBV6-1	TRBJ1-1
TGTGCCAGCAGTGAAGCGGGCAGACCCTACGAGCAGTACTTC	CASSEAGRPYEQYF	.	.	TRBV2	TRBJ2-7
TGTGCCTGGAGTGTGTCAAGCTATGGCTACACCTTC	CAWSVSSYGYTF	.	.	TRBV30	TRBJ1-2
TGTGCCAGTAGCCGGGGGCACTCCTACAATGAGCAGTTCTTC	CASSRGHSYNEQFF	.	.	TRBV19	TRBJ2-1
TGTGCCAGCAGCCAAGGGACATCGAACACTGAAGCTTTCTTT	CASSQGTSNTEAFF	.	.	TRBV7-9	TRBJ1-1
TGTGCCAGCAGTCGGGGGTCGGTGGACATTCAGTACTTC	CASSRGSVDIQYF	.	.	TRBV14	TRBJ2-4
TGTGCCAGCTCCGTGACCTCGGGAATCTCCAACACCGGGGAGCTGTTTTTT	CASSVTSGISNTGELFF	once	.	TRBV18	TRBJ2-2
TGTGCCAGCAGTTCACAGGGACAGGGGTCCTCCTACGAGCAGTACTTC	CASSSQGQGSSYEQYF	.	TRBD1	TRBV28	TRBJ2-7
TGTGCCAGCAGTTTATGGATTGGAGATGGCTACACCTTC	CASSLWIGDGYTF	once	.	TRBV28	TRBJ1-2
TGCGCCAGCAGCGCAGCAGATACGCAGTATTTT	CASSAADTQYF	.	.	TRBV4-3	TRBJ2-3